The clone carrying this T cell receptor (beta chain) was recorded a few times. Its antigen is as yet unknown. These data belong to a study of OX40 agonist ivuxolimab in advanced cancers. Study details: Treatment of patients was with ivuxolimab, an agonistic anti-OX40 (CD134) antibody. Past anti-PD-1, anti-PD-L1 or anti-CTLA-4 therapy was accepted, and approximately 37% had received some.

The CDR3 has 12 residues. Germline-derived CDR1 and CDR2 are MGHRA and YSYEKL. Trimming shortened V by 1 base and J by 8 bases, and 6 bases separated the two germline ends. Study-level findings and limits: Expanded peripheral T cells had an undetermined antigen specificity.

Some clones are missing from TCRdb's copy, which holds only in-frame ones; the method was immunoSEQ multiplex PCR. The sample holds around 20,000 clones, 82% seen once. The specimen was CD4+ or CD8+ T cells sorted from blood, collected in a trial of the OX40 agonist ivuxolimab. This TCR came from an adult with an advanced solid tumor such as melanoma, head and neck, liver or kidney cancer. The chain uses TRBV4-1 and TRBJ1-3; no clear D gene. The DNA of the CDR3 is TGCGCCAGCAGCCAAGGGGTTGACACCATATATTTT. As protein: CASSQGVDTIYF.